In its sample, the clone carrying this TCR beta chain was seen a few times. Its antigen is unidentified. Germline CDR1 KGHSH, CDR2 LQKENI. CDR3 length equals 15 residues. Trimming took off 5 bases at V and 3 bases at J, with 14 bases between the two ends. One entry per CDR3 protein, called by TCRdb with MiXCR from the multiplex PCR reads. The sample has some 120,000 distinct CDR3 sequences, 20% seen once. Breast cancer patients provided tissue from their axillary draining lymph nodes. These data originate in a study of breast tumors, draining lymph nodes, adjacent tissues. Study-wide findings and caveats: The lymph node origin of tumor T cells was framed as consistent with a hypothesis, not demonstrated. Compared with lymph nodes, tumors were less diverse; compared with nontumor tissue, more.

The clonotype originates from a female donor with breast cancer. Some clones in this sample may be carry-over from other donors' samples. The chain recombines TRBV18 with TRBJ1-5; possible D gene TRBD1, 5 bases. Sequencing was done on a sample of axillary lymph node tissue. The CDR3 is CASSTGLDINQPQHF. The DNA of the CDR3 is TGTGCCAGCTCAACAGGATTGGATATCAATCAGCCCCAGCATTTT.